What follows are 31 T cell receptor beta chains derived from one specimen sequenced in a study of T cell responses to AZD1222 COVID-19 vaccine. Libraries were prepared by immunoSEQ multiplex PCR; TCRdb keeps only in-frame clonotypes and omits some of them. Among over 100,000 clones listed, about 86% were seen once. Source: peripheral blood, taken on day 0 of AZD1222 vaccination. The source of these receptors is an adult in good health.

The V gene is TRBV19, the J gene TRBJ2-7; D uncertain. The ends were cut back, 1 base at V and 0 bases at J, with 4 bases in the middle. CDR3 length equals 13 residues. In germline, CDR1 is LNHDA, CDR2 SQIVND (reference sequence). Here the CDR3 reads CASSIGISYEQYF. CDR3 in DNA: TGTGCCAGTAGTATAGGGATCTCCTACGAGCAGTACTTC.

This CDR3 reads CASSQELGAGEETQYF. CDR3 coding DNA: TGCGCCAGCAGCCAAGAACTTGGGGCAGGGGAAGAGACCCAGTACTTC. The gene calls are TRBV4-3 and TRBJ2-5, with D possibly TRBD1 on 6 matching bases. The V end lost 0 bases, the J end lost 3 bases, and 14 bases lay between the germline ends. Germline values: CDR1 LGHNA, CDR2 YSLEER. There are 16 residues in the CDR3.

This chain uses TRBV24-1 with TRBJ2-2, with TRBD2 identical over 13 bases. The junction had 11 bases not matched to a gene; V was cut back by 3 bases and J by 2 bases. The germline V gene has CDR1 KGHDR and CDR2 SFDVKD. This CDR3 spans 20 amino acids. The CDR3: CATSDPHSGLAGANTGELFF. As DNA, the CDR3 is TGTGCCACCAGTGATCCCCATTCCGGACTAGCGGGGGCCAACACCGGGGAGCTGTTTTTT.

This clone was counted once. The chain carries TRBV7-2 and TRBJ1-5, with D perhaps TRBD1 (6 bases). Trimming removed 3 bases from V and 0 bases from J, with 15 bases in between. In germline, CDR1 is SGHTA, CDR2 FQGNSA. There are 17 residues in the CDR3. In DNA, the CDR3 is TGTGCCAGCAGCTTTGCTGGAGGGGGGGGTAGCAATCAGCCCCAGCATTTT. It is translated as CASSFAGGGGSNQPQHF. The complete variable domain, with remaining parts taken from reference TRBV7-2 and TRBJ1-5, reads GAGVSQSPSNKVTEKGKDVELRCDPISGHTALYWYRQSLGQGLEFLIYFQGNSAPDKSGLPSDRFSAERTGGSVSTLTIQRTQQEDSAVYLCASSFAGGGGSNQPQHFGDGTRLSIL.

This chain connects TRBV28 to TRBJ2-3, with a tentative D call TRBD2 (6 bases). Germline assignment: CDR1 MDHEN and CDR2 SYDVKM. V gave up 3 bases and J gave up 0 bases, with 10 bases separating them. The CDR3 loop spans 15 amino acids. CDR3 nucleotides: TGTGCCAGCAGTTTCAGGGACTTTAGCACAGATACGCAGTATTTT. This codes for CASSFRDFSTDTQYF. The full variable domain, completed using reference TRBV28 and TRBJ2-3, is DVKVTQSSRYLVKRTGEKVFLECVQDMDHENMFWYRQDPGLGLRLIYFSYDVKMKEKGDIPEGYSVSREKKERFSLILESASTNQTSMYLCASSFRDFSTDTQYFGPGTRLTVL.

The J gene is TRBJ1-6, the V gene TRBV6-5; TRBD1 agrees at 11 bases. The CDR3 spans 15 residues. Germline V gene sequence: CDR1 MNHEY, CDR2 SVGAGI. V was pared by 2 bases and J by 9 bases, with 3 bases of the junction left unmatched. The CDR3 sequence: CASSYEGQGGSPLHF. The CDR3 nucleotides are TGTGCCAGCAGTTACGAGGGACAGGGGGGTTCACCCCTCCACTTT.

The J gene is TRBJ2-1, the V gene TRBV11-2; tentative D call: TRBD2 (6 bases). The V and J ends lost 3 bases and 6 bases respectively, with 9 bases between them. Germline loops: CDR1 SGHAT, CDR2 FQNNGV. This CDR3 has 13 residues. The CDR3 reads CASSLGGGNEQFF. CDR3 in DNA: TGTGCCAGCAGCTTGGGGGGAGGCAATGAGCAGTTCTTC.

V usage is TRBV6-5 and J usage is TRBJ1-5; D is perhaps TRBD1 (6 bases). Germline CDR1 reads MNHEY; CDR2 reads SVGAGI. Between the trimmed V and J ends, which lost 5 bases and 7 bases, there was a span of 12 bases. This CDR3 is built from 13 residues. DNA of the CDR3: TGTGCCAGCAGTCTCCAGGGGCGGCAGCCCCAGCATTTT. This gives the protein CASSLQGRQPQHF.

This sequence joins TRBV6-4 and TRBJ1-1, with D unresolved. Trimming shortened V by 7 bases and J by 5 bases, and 14 bases separated the two germline ends. The CDR3 has 13 amino acids. CDR1 and CDR2 from the germline V gene are MRHNA and SNTAGT. CDR3 protein: CASTPGGHTEAFF. In DNA, the CDR3 is TGTGCCAGCACCCCGGGTGGGCATACTGAAGCTTTCTTT.

This clone was found a few times. This rearrangement joins TRBV18 to TRBJ2-7, with TRBD1 matching 10 bases. Germline CDR1 KGHSH, CDR2 LQKENI. The CDR3 runs to 13 residues. The trim removed 8 bases at V and 2 bases at J, leaving 3 bases unmatched. The CDR3 loop reads CASGGQGAYEQYF. For the CDR3, the DNA is TGTGCCAGCGGTGGACAGGGGGCCTACGAGCAGTACTTC.

The CDR3 loop reads CASSEAGQASSPLHF. CDR3 sequence (DNA): TGTGCCAGCAGTGAAGCCGGACAGGCAAGTTCACCCCTCCACTTT. The rearrangement links TRBV6-1 to TRBJ1-6; 7 positions agree with TRBD1. V was clipped by 0 bases and J by 9 bases; unmatched bases: 5. Per the germline V gene, CDR1 is MNHNS and CDR2 is SASEGT. CDR3 length: 15 amino acids.

This clone was seen a few times. J is TRBJ2-1 and V is TRBV7-8; 9 bases are a match to TRBD2. Germline CDR1 is SGHVS and CDR2 is FQNEAQ. With 7 bases clipped from V and 5 bases from J, the junction kept 6 bases outside the gene matches. This CDR3 comprises 14 residues. The chain's CDR3 is CASTGLAWNNEQFF. The CDR3 DNA is TGTGCCAGCACCGGACTAGCGTGGAACAATGAGCAGTTCTTC. Full variable domain (remainder filled in from reference TRBV7-8 and TRBJ2-1): GAGVSQSPRYKVAKRGQDVALRCDPISGHVSLFWYQQALGQGPEFLTYFQNEAQLDKSGLPSDRFFAERPEGSVSTLKIQRTQQEDSAVYLCASTGLAWNNEQFFGPGTRLTVL.

The sample holds one count of this clone. The chain joins TRBV24-1 to TRBJ1-2; maybe TRBD1 (6 bases). V was shortened by 4 bases and J by 8 bases, with 13 bases between the two germline ends. Germline-derived CDR1 and CDR2 are KGHDR and SFDVKD. There are 13 residues in the CDR3. This chain's CDR3 is CATSEMGGLGYTF. The DNA of the CDR3 is TGTGCCACCAGTGAGATGGGGGGGCTCGGCTACACCTTC.

This clone was detected once. The J gene is TRBJ1-2, the V gene TRBV2, with TRBD1 matching over 8 bases. The CDR3 contains 15 residues. Germline CDR1 reads SNHLY; CDR2 reads FYNNEI. The ends lost 8 bases at V and 2 bases at J; junction bases unmatched: 10. The chain's CDR3 is CASLGGRQGNYGYTF. The CDR3 coding sequence is TGTGCCAGCCTGGGGGGGCGACAGGGGAACTATGGCTACACCTTC.

V usage is TRBV10-3 and J usage is TRBJ2-1; D possibly corresponds to TRBD2 (6 bases). CDR1 and CDR2 from the germline V gene are ENHRY and SYGVKD. V lost 8 bases, J lost 0 bases, and 14 bases lay in between. CDR3 size: 15 residues. The CDR3 loop is CAILPSESSYNEQFF. CDR3 sequence (DNA): TGTGCCATCTTACCTAGCGAGAGCTCCTACAATGAGCAGTTCTTC.

This clone was recorded only once. The chain uses TRBV7-9 and TRBJ2-7; 14 bases fit TRBD2. The CDR3 extends over 16 amino acids. V lost 4 bases to trimming and J lost 6 bases; unmatched junction nucleotides: 8. Germline CDR1 SEHNR, CDR2 FQNEAQ (reference sequence). CDR3 nucleotide sequence: TGTGCCAGCAGCTCTGACAGACTAGCGGGAGGGGGCGAGCAGTACTTC. This codes for CASSSDRLAGGGEQYF.

J is TRBJ1-4 and V is TRBV5-1; a possible D gene is TRBD1 (6 bases). The CDR3 is 13 residues long. CDR1 is SGHRS and CDR2 is YFSETQ in the germline V gene. Trimming shortened V by 5 bases and J by 8 bases, and 13 bases separated the two germline ends. CDR3 in amino acids: CASSRQEEEKLFF. The CDR3 DNA follows: TGCGCCAGCAGTCGACAGGAGGAGGAAAAACTGTTTTTT.

V usage is TRBV9 and J usage is TRBJ1-3; D not resolved. Trimming cost V 4 bases and J 1 base, with 12 bases left between them. The CDR3 extends over 15 amino acids. Germline-derived CDR1 and CDR2 are SGDLS and YYNGEE. The CDR3 loop reads CASSPRTFSGNTIYF. The CDR3, as DNA: TGTGCCAGCAGCCCACGGACTTTTTCTGGAAACACCATATATTTT.

This clone showed up just a few times. The V gene is TRBV25-1, the J gene TRBJ1-4, with a possible D match to TRBD1 (6 bases). This CDR3 contains 17 residues. The V gene's germline CDR1 is MGHDK and CDR2 SYGVNS. V was trimmed by 1 base and J by 5 bases, leaving 17 bases between them. The CDR3 nucleotides read TGTGCCAGCAGTGAATGGGGGGCCTTAGAGGGAAATGAAAAACTGTTTTTT. The encoded protein is CASSEWGALEGNEKLFF.

The rearrangement joins TRBV7-9 to TRBJ2-1; TRBD1 aligns across 8 bases. V was pared by 4 bases and J by 3 bases, with 2 bases of the junction left unmatched. CDR1 and CDR2 (germline): SEHNR, FQNEAQ (reference sequence). The CDR3 runs 14 residues. CDR3 sequence (DNA): TGTGCCAGCAGCTCGGGACAGGACTACAATGAGCAGTTCTTC. Translating it yields CASSSGQDYNEQFF.

This clone has only one observation. The V and J genes are TRBV6-1 and TRBJ1-4; 9 bases line up with TRBD1. The CDR3 has 17 amino acids. V lost 1 base to trimming and J lost 8 bases; unmatched junction nucleotides: 11. Germline-derived CDR1 and CDR2 are MNHNS and SASEGT. CDR3 coding DNA: TGTGCCAGCAGTGAAGGGACAGGGGACCTCCGCGCGGAAAAACTGTTTTTT. Translated: CASSEGTGDLRAEKLFF.

The genes are TRBV27 and TRBJ2-7; TRBD1 matches 9 bases. CDR3 length equals 15 residues. J gave up 6 bases and V 0 bases, and 6 bases lay outside the gene matches. The V gene's germline CDR1 is MNHEY and CDR2 SMNVEV (reference sequence). The CDR3 sequence is CASSLSRDRVREQYF. The DNA for the CDR3 is TGTGCCAGCAGTTTATCCCGGGACAGGGTACGCGAGCAGTACTTC.

This clone came up once. The chain carries TRBV4-1 and TRBJ2-2; the D gene is possibly TRBD2 (5 bases). Germline V gene sequence: CDR1 MGHRA, CDR2 YSYEKL. The CDR3 spans 19 residues. Trimming took 1 base from V and 1 from J, leaving 19 bases between them. As DNA, the CDR3 is TGCGCCAGCAGCCAAGTTGGGGTCGGGTTTGAGGGGAACACCGGGGAGCTGTTTTTT. Its protein is CASSQVGVGFEGNTGELFF.

The chain employs TRBV10-3 and TRBJ1-3, with unresolved D. Germline-derived CDR1 and CDR2 are ENHRY and SYGVKD. The CDR3 is 13 residues long. The V end lost 2 bases, the J end lost 3 bases, and 5 bases lay between the germline ends. Here the CDR3 DNA reads TGTGCCATCAGTGAGGGATTTGGAAACACCATATATTTT. Residues: CAISEGFGNTIYF.

The V and J genes are TRBV5-4 and TRBJ2-7; D may be TRBD1 (6 bases). Trimming shortened V by 2 bases and J by 12 bases, and 21 bases separated the two germline ends. Germline V CDR1 and CDR2: SGHNT, YYREEE (reference sequence). CDR3 size: 14 residues. The CDR3 DNA follows: TGTGCCAGCAGCTTAACCCGGGCAGGGGACGAACGGTACTTC. It is translated as CASSLTRAGDERYF. Combining the CDR3 with reference TRBV5-4 and TRBJ2-7 gives the whole variable domain ETGVTQSPTHLIKTRGQQVTLRCSSQSGHNTVSWYQQALGQGPQFIFQYYREEENGRGNFPPRFSGLQFPNYSSELNVNALELDDSALYLCASSLTRAGDERYFGPGTRLTVT.

The gene calls are TRBV5-5 and TRBJ1-5, with 8 bases matching TRBD1. With V trimmed by 4 bases and J by 6 bases, 12 bases remained unmatched. The CDR3 totals 16 residues. Germline V gives CDR1 SGHKS, CDR2 YYEKEE (reference sequence). CDR3 DNA: TGTGCCAGCAGCCCAACGGACAGGGTGGTAGGTCAGCCCCAGCATTTT. The encoded protein is CASSPTDRVVGQPQHF. The entire variable domain, with the rest obtained from reference TRBV5-5 and TRBJ1-5, is as follows: DAGVTQSPTHLIKTRGQQVTLRCSPISGHKSVSWYQQVLGQGPQFIFQYYEKEERGRGNFPDRFSARQFPNYSSELNVNALLLGDSALYLCASSPTDRVVGQPQHFGDGTRLSIL.

This chain connects TRBV28 to TRBJ2-7; D uncertain. The germline gives CDR1 MDHEN, CDR2 SYDVKM. This CDR3 contains 16 residues. Trimming removed 3 bases from V and 5 bases from J, with 20 bases in between. Written as DNA, the CDR3 is TGTGCCAGCAGTTTTAAAAACTCTGAGTATTCCCACGAGCAGTACTTC. Amino acids: CASSFKNSEYSHEQYF.

V usage is TRBV7-2 and J usage is TRBJ2-5, with D possibly called TRBD1 or TRBD2 (6 bases each). The CDR3 contains 15 residues. V lost 1 base, J lost 1 base, and 10 bases lay in between. Germline lookup yields CDR1 SGHTA and CDR2 FQGNSA. CDR3 DNA sequence: TGTGCCAGCAGCTTAGGTTCGGGGGCCCAAGAGACCCAGTACTTC. Its translation: CASSLGSGAQETQYF.

This chain joins TRBV5-1 and TRBJ1-1, with D perhaps matching TRBD1 (5 bases). The length of the CDR3 is 14 residues. CDR1 and CDR2 from the germline V gene are SGHRS and YFSETQ. Trimming pared 1 base from V and 6 bases from J, leaving 13 bases between. DNA of the CDR3: TGCGCCAGCAGCTTGAGGGGTCCGGGGGCTGAAGCTTTCTTT. Residues: CASSLRGPGAEAFF.

The count of this clone is one. The chain has TRBV7-9 and TRBJ1-6; 11 nucleotides match TRBD1. The CDR3 has 17 amino acids. The trim removed 4 bases at V and 1 base at J, leaving 3 bases unmatched. Germline V gene sequence: CDR1 SEHNR, CDR2 FQNEAQ (reference sequence). CDR3 amino acids: CASSSDRGRSYNSPLHF. The CDR3 DNA is TGTGCCAGCAGCTCGGACAGGGGGCGATCCTATAATTCACCCCTCCACTTT.

In this sample, this clone turned up once. The chain recombines TRBV7-9 with TRBJ2-2; D is possibly TRBD1 (6 bases). V lost 2 bases to trimming and J lost 4 bases, with 11 bases between them. The CDR3 covers 15 residues. Germline-derived CDR1 and CDR2 are SEHNR and FQNEAQ (reference sequence). In DNA, the CDR3 is TGTGCCAGCAGCTTACCAGGGGCCCGCACCGGGGAGCTGTTTTTT. Its protein is CASSLPGARTGELFF.